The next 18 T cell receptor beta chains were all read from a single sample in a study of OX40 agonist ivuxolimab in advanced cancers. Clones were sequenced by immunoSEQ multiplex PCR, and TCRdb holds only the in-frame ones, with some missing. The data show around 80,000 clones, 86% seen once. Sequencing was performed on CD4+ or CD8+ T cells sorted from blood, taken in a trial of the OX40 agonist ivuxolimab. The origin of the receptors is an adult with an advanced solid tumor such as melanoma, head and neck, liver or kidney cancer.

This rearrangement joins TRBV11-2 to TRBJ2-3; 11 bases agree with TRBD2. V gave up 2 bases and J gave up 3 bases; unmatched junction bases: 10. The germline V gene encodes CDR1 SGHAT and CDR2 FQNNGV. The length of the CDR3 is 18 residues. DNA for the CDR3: TGTGCCAGCAGCTTACGGGTCCGACTAGCGGGACTTACAGATACGCAGTATTTT. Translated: CASSLRVRLAGLTDTQYF. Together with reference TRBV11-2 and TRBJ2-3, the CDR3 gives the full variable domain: EAGVAQSPRYKIIEKRQSVAFWCNPISGHATLYWYQQILGQGPKLLIQFQNNGVVDDSQLPKDRFSAERLKGVDSTLKIQPAKLEDSAVYLCASSLRVRLAGLTDTQYFGPGTRLTVL.

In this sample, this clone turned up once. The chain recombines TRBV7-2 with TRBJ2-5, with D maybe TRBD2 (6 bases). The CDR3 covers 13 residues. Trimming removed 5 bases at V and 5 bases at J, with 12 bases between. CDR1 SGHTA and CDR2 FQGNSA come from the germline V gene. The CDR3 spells CASSRSGTETQYF. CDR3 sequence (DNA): TGTGCCAGCAGCCGTAGCGGTACGGAGACCCAGTACTTC.

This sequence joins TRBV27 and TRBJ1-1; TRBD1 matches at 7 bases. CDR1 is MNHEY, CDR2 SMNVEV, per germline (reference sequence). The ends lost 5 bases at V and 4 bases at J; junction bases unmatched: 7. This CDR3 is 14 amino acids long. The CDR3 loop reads CASSLRQGLTEAFF. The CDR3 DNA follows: TGTGCCAGCAGTCTACGACAGGGACTCACTGAAGCTTTCTTT.

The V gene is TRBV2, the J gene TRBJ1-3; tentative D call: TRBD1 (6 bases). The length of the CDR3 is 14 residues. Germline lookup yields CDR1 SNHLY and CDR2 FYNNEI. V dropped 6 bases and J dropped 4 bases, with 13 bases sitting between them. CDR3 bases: TGTGCCAGCAGGAGCACAGGGTTAGGAAACACCATATATTTT. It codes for CASRSTGLGNTIYF.

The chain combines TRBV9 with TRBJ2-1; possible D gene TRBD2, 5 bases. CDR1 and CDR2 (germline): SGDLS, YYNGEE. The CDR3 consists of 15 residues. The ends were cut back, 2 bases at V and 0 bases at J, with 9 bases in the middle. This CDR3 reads CASSVSGVSYNEQFF. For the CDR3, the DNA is TGTGCCAGCAGCGTCAGCGGTGTCTCCTACAATGAGCAGTTCTTC.

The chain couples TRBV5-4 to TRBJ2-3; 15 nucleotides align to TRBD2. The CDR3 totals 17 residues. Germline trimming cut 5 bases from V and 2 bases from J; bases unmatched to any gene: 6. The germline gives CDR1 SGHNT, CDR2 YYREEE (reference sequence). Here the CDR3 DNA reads TGTGCCAGCAGGATGGGACTAGCGGGGGGTAACACAGATACGCAGTATTTT. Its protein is CASRMGLAGGNTDTQYF. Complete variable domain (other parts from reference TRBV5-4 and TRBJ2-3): ETGVTQSPTHLIKTRGQQVTLRCSSQSGHNTVSWYQQALGQGPQFIFQYYREEENGRGNFPPRFSGLQFPNYSSELNVNALELDDSALYLCASRMGLAGGNTDTQYFGPGTRLTVL.

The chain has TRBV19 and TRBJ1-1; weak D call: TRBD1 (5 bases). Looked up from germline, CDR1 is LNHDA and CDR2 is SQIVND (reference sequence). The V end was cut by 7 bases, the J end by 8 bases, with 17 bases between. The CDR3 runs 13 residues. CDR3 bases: TGTGCCAGTAAAACCAACAGGCGGGAAGAAGCTTTCTTT. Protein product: CASKTNRREEAFF. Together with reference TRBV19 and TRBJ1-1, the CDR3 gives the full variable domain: DGGITQSPKYLFRKEGQNVTLSCEQNLNHDAMYWYRQDPGQGLRLIYYSQIVNDFQKGDIAEGYSVSREKKESFPLTVTSAQKNPTAFYLCASKTNRREEAFFGQGTRLTVV.

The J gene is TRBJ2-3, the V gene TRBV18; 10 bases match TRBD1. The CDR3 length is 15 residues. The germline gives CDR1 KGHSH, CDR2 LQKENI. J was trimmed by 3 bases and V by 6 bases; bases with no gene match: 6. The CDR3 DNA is TGTGCCAGCTCTCTACGGACAGGGGGGACAGATACGCAGTATTTT. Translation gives CASSLRTGGTDTQYF.

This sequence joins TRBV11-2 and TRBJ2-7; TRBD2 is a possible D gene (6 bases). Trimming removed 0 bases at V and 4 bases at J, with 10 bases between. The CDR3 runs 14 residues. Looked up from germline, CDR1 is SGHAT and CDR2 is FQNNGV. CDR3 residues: CASSLDFGTYEQYF. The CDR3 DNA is TGTGCCAGCAGCTTAGATTTCGGGACTTACGAGCAGTACTTC.

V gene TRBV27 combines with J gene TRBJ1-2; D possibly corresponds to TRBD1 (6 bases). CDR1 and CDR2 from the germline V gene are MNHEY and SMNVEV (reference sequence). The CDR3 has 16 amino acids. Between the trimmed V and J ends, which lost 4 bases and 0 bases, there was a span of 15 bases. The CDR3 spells CASSSSFPGANYGYTF. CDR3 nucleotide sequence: TGTGCCAGCAGTTCATCCTTTCCAGGGGCTAACTATGGCTACACCTTC.

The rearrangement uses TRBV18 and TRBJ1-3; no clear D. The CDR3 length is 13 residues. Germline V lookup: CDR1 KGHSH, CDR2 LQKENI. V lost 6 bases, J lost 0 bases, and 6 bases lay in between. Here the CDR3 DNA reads TGTGCCAGCTCCTACGGCTCTGGAAACACCATATATTTT. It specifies CASSYGSGNTIYF. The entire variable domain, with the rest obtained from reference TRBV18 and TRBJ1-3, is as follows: NAGVMQNPRHLVRRRGQEARLRCSPMKGHSHVYWYRQLPEEGLKFMVYLQKENIIDESGMPKERFSAEFPKEGPSILRIQQVVRGDSAAYFCASSYGSGNTIYFGEGSWLTVV.

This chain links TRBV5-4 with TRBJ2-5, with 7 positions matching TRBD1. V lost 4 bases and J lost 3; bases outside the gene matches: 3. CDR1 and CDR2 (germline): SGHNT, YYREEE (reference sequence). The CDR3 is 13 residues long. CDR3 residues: CASSLGTEETQYF. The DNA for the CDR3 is TGTGCCAGCAGCCTCGGGACAGAAGAGACCCAGTACTTC. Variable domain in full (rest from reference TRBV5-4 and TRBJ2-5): ETGVTQSPTHLIKTRGQQVTLRCSSQSGHNTVSWYQQALGQGPQFIFQYYREEENGRGNFPPRFSGLQFPNYSSELNVNALELDDSALYLCASSLGTEETQYFGPGTRLLVL.

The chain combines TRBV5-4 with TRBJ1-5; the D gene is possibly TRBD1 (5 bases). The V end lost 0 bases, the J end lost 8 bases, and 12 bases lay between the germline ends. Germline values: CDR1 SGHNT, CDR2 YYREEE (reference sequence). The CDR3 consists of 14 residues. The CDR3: CASSLGRGVEPQHF. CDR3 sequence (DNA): TGTGCCAGCAGCTTGGGACGGGGGGTGGAGCCCCAGCATTTT.

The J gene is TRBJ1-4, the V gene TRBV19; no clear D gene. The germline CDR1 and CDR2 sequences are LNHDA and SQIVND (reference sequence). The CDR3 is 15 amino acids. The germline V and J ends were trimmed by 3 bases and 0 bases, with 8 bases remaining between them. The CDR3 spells CASSIRRATNEKLFF. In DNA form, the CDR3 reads TGTGCCAGTAGTATCCGGCGGGCAACTAATGAAAAACTGTTTTTT.

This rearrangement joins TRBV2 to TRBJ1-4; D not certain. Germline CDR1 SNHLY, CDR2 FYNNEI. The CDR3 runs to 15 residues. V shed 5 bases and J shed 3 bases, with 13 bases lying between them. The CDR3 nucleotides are TGTGCCAGCAGTCTTCAACTCACCCCTAATGAAAAACTGTTTTTT. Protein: CASSLQLTPNEKLFF.

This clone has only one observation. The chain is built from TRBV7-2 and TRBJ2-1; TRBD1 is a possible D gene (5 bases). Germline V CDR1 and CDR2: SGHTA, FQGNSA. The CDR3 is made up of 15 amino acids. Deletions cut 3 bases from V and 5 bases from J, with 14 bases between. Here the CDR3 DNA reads TGTGCCAGCAGCTTCCCTGACAGTGGCCACAATGAGCAGTTCTTC. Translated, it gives CASSFPDSGHNEQFF.

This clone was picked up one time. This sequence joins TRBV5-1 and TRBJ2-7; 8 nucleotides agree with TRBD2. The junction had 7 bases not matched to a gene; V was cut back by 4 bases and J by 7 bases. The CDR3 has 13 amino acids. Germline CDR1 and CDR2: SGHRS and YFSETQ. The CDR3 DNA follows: TGCGCCAGCAGCGGGACTAGTATCGTGGAGCAGTACTTC. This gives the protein CASSGTSIVEQYF.

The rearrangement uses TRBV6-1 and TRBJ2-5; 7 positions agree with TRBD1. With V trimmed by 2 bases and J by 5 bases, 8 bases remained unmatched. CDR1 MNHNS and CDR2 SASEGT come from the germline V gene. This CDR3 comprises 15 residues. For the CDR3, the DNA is TGTGCCAGCAGTGAAAGGCCAGGGGGTGCGGAGACCCAGTACTTC. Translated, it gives CASSERPGGAETQYF.